The sample holds many counts of the clone carrying this T cell receptor (beta chain). This entry is derived from a study of T-cell reconstitution after alpha-beta-depleted transplantation in children. Germline V gene data show CDR1 as DFQATT and CDR2 as SNEGSKA (reference sequence). The CDR3 has 15 amino acids. The V end lost 0 bases, the J end lost 2 bases, and 13 bases lay between the germline ends. Preparing the TCRbeta library involved the use of unique molecular identifiers. TCRdb re-called the PCR reads through MiXCR, storing one row per CDR3 protein. The data show hundreds of thousands of distinct CDR3 sequences, roughly 17% seen once.

This receptor was obtained from a human donor who donated a stem cell graft to a child with acute myeloid leukemia. The sample in question was PBMCs from the stem cell graft donor, obtained from the stem cell graft. The gene calls are TRBV20-1 and TRBJ1-1; the D is unclear. CDR3 sequence: CSARDRESTNTEAFF. The CDR3 nucleotides read TGCAGTGCTAGAGACCGGGAGTCCACTAACACTGAAGCTTTCTTT.